This T cell receptor (beta chain) was retrieved from a study of blood T cell repertoires in COVID-19. On the study more broadly: Collection of acute and convalescent COVID-19 samples took place in the United States, Italy and Spain. T cells, B-cell-depleted T cells, or PBMCs provided the cDNA or gDNA that served as material.

This CDR3 is built from 15 residues. The V gene lost 0 bases and the J gene lost 0 bases, with 9 bases spanning the gap. Germline CDR1 and CDR2: SGHNT and YYREEE (reference sequence). In the study's own analysis: Reference gene primer amplification yielded estimated nucleated cell counts. Sequencing was performed with immunoSEQ multiplex PCR; in TCRdb, only in-frame clones are kept and a portion is missing. V and J calls and clone size are those listed in that table; D and trimming were worked out from the DNA. Of under 250,000 clones in the sample, 88% are singletons; the top ten hold over 15%. Those enrolled in Seattle joined during active infection and were followed longitudinally afterward.

This sequence originates from a middle-aged man with COVID-19, enrolled during active disease. The chain employs TRBV5-4 and TRBJ1-1; possibly TRBD1 for D (5 bases). Sequencing used peripheral blood. The CDR3 here is CASSLVGAMNTEAFF. Here the CDR3 DNA reads TGTGCCAGCAGCTTGGTTGGGGCCATGAACACTGAAGCTTTCTTT.